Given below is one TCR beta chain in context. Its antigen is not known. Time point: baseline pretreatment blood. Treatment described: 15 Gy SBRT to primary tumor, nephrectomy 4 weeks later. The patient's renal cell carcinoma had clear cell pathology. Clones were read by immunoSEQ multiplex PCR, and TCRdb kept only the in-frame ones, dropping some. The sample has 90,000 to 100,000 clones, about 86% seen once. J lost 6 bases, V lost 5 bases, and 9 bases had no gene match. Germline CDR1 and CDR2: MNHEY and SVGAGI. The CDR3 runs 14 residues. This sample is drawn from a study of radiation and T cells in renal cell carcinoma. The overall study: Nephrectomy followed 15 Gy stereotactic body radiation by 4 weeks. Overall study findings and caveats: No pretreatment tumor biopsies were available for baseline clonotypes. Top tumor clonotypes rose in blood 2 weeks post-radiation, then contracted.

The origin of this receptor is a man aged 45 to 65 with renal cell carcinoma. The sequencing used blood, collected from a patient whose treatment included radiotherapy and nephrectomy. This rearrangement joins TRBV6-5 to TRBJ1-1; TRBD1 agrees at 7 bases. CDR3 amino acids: CASSNQTGYSEAFF. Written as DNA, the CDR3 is TGTGCCAGCAGTAATCAGACAGGGTACTCTGAAGCTTTCTTT.